This paragraph covers one TCR beta chain sequence. At sampling all donors were nominally healthy, likely with unrecorded immune exposures. Deletions cut 4 bases from V and 4 bases from J, with 5 bases between. This CDR3 spans 12 amino acids. Germline CDR1 SNHLY, CDR2 FYNNEI. The PCR made use of 60 Vbeta and 13 Jbeta primers. The repertoire was sequenced with immunoSEQ multiplex PCR; TCRdb's copy has only in-frame clones and lacks some. Of about 120,000 clones listed, 80% were seen once; the top ten hold approximately 8.8%. The sample comes from a study of cytomegalovirus exposure and HLA in healthy donors. The wider study: From about 179 million T cells, an earlier analysis saw roughly 110 million unique TCR beta sequences.

Sequenced material: PBMCs. The source of this sequence is a female donor in good health and CMV-seropositive. The chain is built from TRBV2 and TRBJ1-5; no firm D call. The CDR3 coding sequence is TGTGCCAGCAGTGGGCTGAATCAGCCCCAGCATTTT. Protein sequence: CASSGLNQPQHF.